This entry lists 20 T cell receptor beta chains sequenced from one sample in a study of T-cell memory formation after mild COVID-19. Each CDR3 protein is one row after TCRdb ran MiXCR on the 5' RACE reads. The sample shows a few hundred thousand distinct CDR3 sequences, more than 8% of them seen only once. Input material: PBMCs or a T cell subset sorted from them (not recorded which). The receptors were sampled from a man between 18 and 35 years old who had mild COVID-19 (a few samples of this study predate the infection). Cell type and time point are not known.

There are many counts of this clonotype. The genes are TRBV4-3 and TRBJ1-1; maybe TRBD1 (5 bases). CDR3 length: 17 amino acids. Deletions cut 0 bases from V and 2 bases from J, with 16 bases between. Germline loops: CDR1 LGHNA, CDR2 YSLEER. For the CDR3, the DNA is TGCGCCAGCAGCCAAGAAGGCTTTGGAGGGGATAACACTGAAGCTTTCTTT. Protein product: CASSQEGFGGDNTEAFF.

This CDR3 is CASSFRPARGTDTQYF. The DNA for the CDR3 is TGTGCCAGCAGCTTCCGCCCGGCGAGGGGCACAGATACGCAGTATTTT. The rearrangement links TRBV11-2 to TRBJ2-3; perhaps TRBD2 as D (5 bases). The V and J ends lost 3 bases and 1 base respectively, with 14 bases between them. The CDR3 has 16 amino acids. The germline gives CDR1 SGHAT, CDR2 FQNNGV.

This clonotype was observed a handful of times. The chain carries TRBV6-5 and TRBJ2-3, with 9 bases matching TRBD1. This CDR3 has 15 amino acids. The germline V gene has CDR1 MNHEY and CDR2 SVGAGI. Trimming at V came to 5 bases and at J to 0 bases, leaving 3 bases not matched to a gene. For the CDR3, the DNA is TGTGCCAGCAGTCACGACAGGGGGAGCACAGATACGCAGTATTTT. This gives the protein CASSHDRGSTDTQYF.

V usage is TRBV10-3 and J usage is TRBJ1-2; D gene ambiguous. With 6 bases removed from V and 4 bases from J, the gap between germline ends came to 12 bases. This CDR3 comprises 13 residues. The V gene's germline CDR1 is ENHRY and CDR2 SYGVKD. The CDR3 sequence is CAIRKDAGYGYTF. CDR3 nucleotides: TGTGCCATCAGGAAAGACGCAGGCTATGGCTACACCTTC.

This clonotype was found a few times. The chain recombines TRBV7-2 with TRBJ2-1; 8 bases align to TRBD2. CDR1 and CDR2 (germline): SGHTA, FQGNSA. With V trimmed by 5 bases and J by 0 bases, 12 bases remained unmatched. The CDR3 contains 18 residues. The CDR3 sequence is CASSPAAALADSYNEQFF. CDR3 sequence (DNA): TGTGCCAGCAGCCCCGCCGCGGCACTAGCGGACTCCTACAATGAGCAGTTCTTC.

This chain links TRBV7-9 with TRBJ2-7, with 9 positions matching TRBD1. The CDR3 loop spans 15 amino acids. Germline loops: CDR1 SEHNR, CDR2 FQNEAQ (reference sequence). The J segment lost 4 bases and the V segment lost 5 bases, leaving 9 bases of the junction unmatched. CDR3 nucleotide sequence: TGTGCCAGCAGCCCCCCGGACAGGGGTGGGTACGAGCAGTACTTC. Encoded protein: CASSPPDRGGYEQYF.

This clonotype was seen a single time. One end of the junction varies from germline; a read error may be responsible. The chain links TRBV5-1 to TRBJ2-7, with D perhaps TRBD1 (6 bases). The CDR3 extends over 14 amino acids. CDR1 SGHRS and CDR2 YFSETQ come from the germline V gene. CDR3 nucleotides: TGCGCCAGCAGCTCCCTGGGACACGCCTACGATCAGTACTTC. This codes for CASSSLGHAYDQYF.

The table lists this clonotype with many counts. The chain combines TRBV29-1 with TRBJ2-1; D gene unclear. Trimming took off 0 bases at V and 0 bases at J, with 18 bases between the two ends. Germline CDR1 and CDR2: SQVTM and ANQGSEA. The CDR3 runs to 18 residues. Here the CDR3 reads CSVEDQRIKHFSYNEQFF. CDR3 DNA: TGCAGCGTTGAAGATCAACGGATTAAACACTTCTCCTACAATGAGCAGTTCTTC.

The sample holds a few counts of this clonotype. The chain couples TRBV7-2 to TRBJ2-5; 8 nucleotides match TRBD2. Germline V gives CDR1 SGHTA, CDR2 FQGNSA. V lost 3 bases and J lost 1; bases outside the gene matches: 7. The CDR3 sequence is 16 residues long. CDR3 bases: TGTGCCAGCAGCTTCTTAGCGGGACTAACCCAAGAGACCCAGTACTTC. Its protein product is CASSFLAGLTQETQYF.

This clonotype was counted between two and nine times. The rearrangement uses TRBV24-1 and TRBJ2-2; D remains unclear. Trimming removed 4 bases from V and 6 bases from J, with 8 bases in between. Germline values: CDR1 KGHDR, CDR2 SFDVKD. The CDR3 spans 13 residues. The CDR3 reads CATSEQSAGELFF. The DNA of the CDR3 is TGTGCCACCAGTGAACAATCGGCCGGGGAGCTGTTTTTT.

In its sample, this clonotype was seen a few times. CDR3 region: CSVGGFSTYNEQFF. The DNA of the CDR3 is TGCAGCGTTGGAGGTTTCAGCACCTACAATGAGCAGTTCTTC. The chain has TRBV29-1 and TRBJ2-1; D is ambiguous. The CDR3 length is 14 residues. V was shortened by 4 bases and J by 2 bases, with 12 bases between the two germline ends. The germline V gene has CDR1 SQVTM and CDR2 ANQGSEA.

This clonotype came up a few times. The chain uses TRBV11-3 and TRBJ1-1; 8 positions agree with TRBD1. Germline CDR1 and CDR2: SGHNT and YENEEA. Unmatched junction bases numbered 8, after V lost 8 bases and J lost 6 bases. This CDR3 has 13 amino acids. CDR3 residues: CASAPDRGAEAFF. The DNA for the CDR3 is TGTGCCAGCGCCCCTGACAGGGGCGCTGAAGCTTTCTTT.

This clonotype was detected only a few times. The rearrangement uses TRBV7-2 and TRBJ2-7; 7 nucleotides align to TRBD1. Germline V gene sequence: CDR1 SGHTA, CDR2 FQGNSA. V lost 0 bases, J lost 0 bases, and 2 bases stayed unmatched. The CDR3 sequence is 15 residues long. The CDR3 reads CASSLAQGDSYEQYF. CDR3 sequence (DNA): TGTGCCAGCAGCTTAGCGCAGGGGGACTCCTACGAGCAGTACTTC.

The V gene is TRBV20-1, the J gene TRBJ1-1, with D unresolved. The germline V and J ends were trimmed by 5 bases and 7 bases, with 14 bases remaining between them. Germline V CDR1 and CDR2: DFQATT, SNEGSKA (reference sequence). This CDR3 spans 12 amino acids. The DNA of the CDR3 is TGCAGTGCTCCTGGAGGATCAGTTGAAGCTTTCTTT. Encoded protein: CSAPGGSVEAFF.

The rearrangement joins TRBV18 to TRBJ2-7; D may be TRBD1 (8 bases). The CDR3 extends over 13 amino acids. V was pared by 3 bases and J by 7 bases, with 13 bases between. Germline V gene lookup returns CDR1 KGHSH and CDR2 LQKENI. The CDR3 is CASSPNRGGEQYF. Here the CDR3 DNA reads TGTGCCAGCTCACCCAACAGGGGGGGAGAGCAGTACTTC.

This chain connects TRBV7-9 to TRBJ2-1; D not certain. V was clipped by 5 bases and J by 9 bases, with 8 bases between them. The CDR3 is 11 residues long. Germline CDR1 reads SEHNR; CDR2 reads FQNEAQ (reference sequence). CDR3 nucleotides: TGTGCCAGCAGCCTCATGCGTGAGCAGTTCTTC. As protein: CASSLMREQFF.

The sample holds many counts of this clonotype. V is TRBV5-8 and J is TRBJ2-3; TRBD2 is a possible D gene (5 bases). V was cut by 4 bases and J by 4 bases, with 7 bases left in between. Germline V gene sequence: CDR1 SGHTS, CDR2 YDEGEE. The CDR3 sequence is 12 residues long. The CDR3 nucleotides are TGTGCCAGCAGCCGTAGCGCAGATACGCAGTATTTT. Translated, it gives CASSRSADTQYF.

V is TRBV20-1 and J is TRBJ2-1; D might be TRBD2 (7 bases). The length of the CDR3 is 13 residues. Deletions cut 7 bases from V and 2 bases from J, with 12 bases between. CDR1 and CDR2 (germline): DFQATT, SNEGSKA (reference sequence). The CDR3 loop reads CSGEGGPYNEQFF. The CDR3 DNA is TGCAGTGGGGAGGGGGGGCCCTACAATGAGCAGTTCTTC.

Only a few counts were recorded for this clonotype. This chain uses TRBV5-1 with TRBJ2-2, with a possible D match to TRBD1 (5 bases). The CDR3 consists of 14 residues. Germline V gene sequence: CDR1 SGHRS, CDR2 YFSETQ. Trimming stripped 4 bases from V and 7 bases from J, with 14 bases between. The CDR3 here is CASSVQVAGGELFF. The CDR3 coding sequence is TGCGCCAGCAGCGTACAGGTCGCCGGCGGGGAGCTGTTTTTT. Full variable domain (missing parts from reference TRBV5-1 and TRBJ2-2): KAGVTQTPRYLIKTRGQQVTLSCSPISGHRSVSWYQQTPGQGLQFLFEYFSETQRNKGNFPGRFSGRQFSNSRSEMNVSTLELGDSALYLCASSVQVAGGELFFGEGSRLTVL.

The V call is TRBV5-1, the J call TRBJ1-2; D is undetermined. CDR3 length: 13 amino acids. V was shortened by 2 bases and J by 7 bases, with 12 bases between the two germline ends. Germline lookup yields CDR1 SGHRS and CDR2 YFSETQ. DNA for the CDR3: TGCGCCAGCAGCTTAGTAGGCAGTTCTGGCTACACCTTC. This codes for CASSLVGSSGYTF.